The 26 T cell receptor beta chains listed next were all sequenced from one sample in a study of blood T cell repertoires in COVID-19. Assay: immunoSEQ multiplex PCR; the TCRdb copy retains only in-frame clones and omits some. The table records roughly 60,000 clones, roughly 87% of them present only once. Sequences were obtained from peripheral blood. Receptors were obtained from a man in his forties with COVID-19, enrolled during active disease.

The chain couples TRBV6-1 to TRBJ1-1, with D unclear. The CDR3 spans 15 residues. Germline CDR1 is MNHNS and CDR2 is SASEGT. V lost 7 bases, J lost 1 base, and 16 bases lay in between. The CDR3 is CASTPYMGQNTEAFF. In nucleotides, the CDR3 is TGTGCCAGCACCCCCTATATGGGCCAGAACACTGAAGCTTTCTTT.

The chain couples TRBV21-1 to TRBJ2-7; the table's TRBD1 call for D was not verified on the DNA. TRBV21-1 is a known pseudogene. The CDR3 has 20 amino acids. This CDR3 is CASSKVREQGVRITVYEQYF. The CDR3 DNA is TGTGCCAGCAGCAAAGTTAGGGAACAGGGTGTCAGGATTACGGTCTACGAGCAGTACTTC.

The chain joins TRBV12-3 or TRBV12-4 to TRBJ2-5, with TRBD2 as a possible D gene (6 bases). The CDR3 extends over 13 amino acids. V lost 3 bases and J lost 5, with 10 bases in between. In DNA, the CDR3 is TGTGCCAGCAGTTTGGAGGGTTTGGAGACCCAGTACTTC. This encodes CASSLEGLETQYF.

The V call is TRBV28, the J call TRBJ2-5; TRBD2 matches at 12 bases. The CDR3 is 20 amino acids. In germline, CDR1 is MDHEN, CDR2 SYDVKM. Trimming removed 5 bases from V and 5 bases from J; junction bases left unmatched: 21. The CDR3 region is CASSPSSGGALLGVSETQYF. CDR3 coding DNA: TGTGCCAGCAGTCCTTCTAGCGGGGGGGCCCTTTTAGGTGTGTCGGAGACCCAGTACTTC.

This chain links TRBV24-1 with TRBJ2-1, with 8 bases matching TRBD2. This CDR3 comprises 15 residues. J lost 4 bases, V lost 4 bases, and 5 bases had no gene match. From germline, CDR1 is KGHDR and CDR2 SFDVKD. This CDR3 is CATSDQLAAYNEQFF. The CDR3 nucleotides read TGTGCCACCAGTGACCAACTAGCGGCTTACAATGAGCAGTTCTTC.

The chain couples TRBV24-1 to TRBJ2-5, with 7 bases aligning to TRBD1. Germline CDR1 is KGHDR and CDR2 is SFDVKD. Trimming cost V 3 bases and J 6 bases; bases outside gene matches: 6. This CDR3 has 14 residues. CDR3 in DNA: TGTGCCACCAGTGATCCAGACAGGGAAAAGACCCAGTACTTC. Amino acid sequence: CATSDPDREKTQYF.

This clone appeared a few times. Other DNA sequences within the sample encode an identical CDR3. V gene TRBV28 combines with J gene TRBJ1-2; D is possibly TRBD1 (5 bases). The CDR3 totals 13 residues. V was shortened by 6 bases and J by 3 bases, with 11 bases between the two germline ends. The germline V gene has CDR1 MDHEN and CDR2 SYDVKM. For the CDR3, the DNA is TGTGCCAGCAGCCTCGGGGGGGACTATGGCTACACCTTC. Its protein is CASSLGGDYGYTF.

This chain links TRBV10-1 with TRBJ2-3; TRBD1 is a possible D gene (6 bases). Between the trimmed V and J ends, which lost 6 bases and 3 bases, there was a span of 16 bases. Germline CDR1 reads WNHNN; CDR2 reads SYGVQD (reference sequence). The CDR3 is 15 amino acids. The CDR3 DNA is TGCGCCAGCAGGCCCTCCGGGACAAGGACAGATACGCAGTATTTT. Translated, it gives CASRPSGTRTDTQYF.

In DNA form, the CDR3 reads TGTGCCAGCAGCCAGCAGCCCGGGGCCGGGGAGCTGTTTTTT. Translating it yields CASSQQPGAGELFF. The chain employs TRBV9 and TRBJ2-2, with D possibly being TRBD2 (5 bases). The CDR3 extends over 14 amino acids. The V and J ends lost 4 bases and 6 bases respectively, with 13 bases between them. Germline-derived CDR1 and CDR2 are SGDLS and YYNGEE.

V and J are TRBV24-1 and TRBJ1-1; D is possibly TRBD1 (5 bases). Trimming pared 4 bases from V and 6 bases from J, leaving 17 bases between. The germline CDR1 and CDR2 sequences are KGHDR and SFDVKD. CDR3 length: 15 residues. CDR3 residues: CATSDSQGLYAEAFF. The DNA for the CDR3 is TGTGCCACCAGTGACTCCCAGGGTCTTTACGCTGAAGCTTTCTTT.

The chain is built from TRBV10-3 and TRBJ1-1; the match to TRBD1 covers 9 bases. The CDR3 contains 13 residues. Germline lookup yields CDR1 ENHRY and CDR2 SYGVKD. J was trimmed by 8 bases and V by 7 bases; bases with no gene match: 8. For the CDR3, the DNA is TGTGCCATCAATACGGACAGGGGAGAGGAAGCTTTCTTT. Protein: CAINTDRGEEAFF.

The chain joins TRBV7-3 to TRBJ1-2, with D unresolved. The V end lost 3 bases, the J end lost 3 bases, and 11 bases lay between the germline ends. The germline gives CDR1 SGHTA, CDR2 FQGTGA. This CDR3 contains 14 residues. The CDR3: CASSLTPGDYGYTF. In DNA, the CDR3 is TGTGCCAGCAGCTTGACTCCCGGGGACTATGGCTACACCTTC. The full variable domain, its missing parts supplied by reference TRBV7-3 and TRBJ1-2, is GAGVSQTPSNKVTEKGKYVELRCDPISGHTALYWYRQSLGQGPEFLIYFQGTGAADDSGLPNDRFFAVRPEGSVSTLKIQRTERGDSAVYLCASSLTPGDYGYTFGSGTRLTVV.

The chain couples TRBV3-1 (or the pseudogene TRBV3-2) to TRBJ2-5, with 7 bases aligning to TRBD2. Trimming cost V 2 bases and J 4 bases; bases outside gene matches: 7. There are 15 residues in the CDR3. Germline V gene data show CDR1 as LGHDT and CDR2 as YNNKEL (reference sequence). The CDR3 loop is CASSQSGVLGETQYF. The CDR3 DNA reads TGTGCCAGCAGCCAAAGCGGGGTACTCGGAGAGACCCAGTACTTC.

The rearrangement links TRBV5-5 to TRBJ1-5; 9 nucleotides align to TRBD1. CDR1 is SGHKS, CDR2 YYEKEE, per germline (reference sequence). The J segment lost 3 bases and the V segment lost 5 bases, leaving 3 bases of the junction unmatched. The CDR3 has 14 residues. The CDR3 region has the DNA TGTGCCAGCAGGCGGACAGGGGACAATCAGCCCCAGCATTTT. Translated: CASRRTGDNQPQHF.

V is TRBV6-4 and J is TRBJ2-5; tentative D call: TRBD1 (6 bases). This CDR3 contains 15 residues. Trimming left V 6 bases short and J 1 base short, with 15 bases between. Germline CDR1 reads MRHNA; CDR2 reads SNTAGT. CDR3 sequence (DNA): TGTGCCAGCAGAAAAACAGGGATATCCCAAGAGACCCAGTACTTC. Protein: CASRKTGISQETQYF.

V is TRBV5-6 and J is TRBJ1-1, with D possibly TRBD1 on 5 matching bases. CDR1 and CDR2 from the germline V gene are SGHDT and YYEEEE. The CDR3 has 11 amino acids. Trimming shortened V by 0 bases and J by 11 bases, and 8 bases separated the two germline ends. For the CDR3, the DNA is TGTGCCAGCAGCTTGGATCACAGGGCTTTCTTT. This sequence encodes CASSLDHRAFF.

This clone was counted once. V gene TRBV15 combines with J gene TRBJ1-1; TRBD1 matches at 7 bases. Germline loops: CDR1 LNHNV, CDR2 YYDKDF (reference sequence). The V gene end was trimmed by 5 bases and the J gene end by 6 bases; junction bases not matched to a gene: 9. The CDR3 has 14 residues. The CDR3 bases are TGTGCCACCAGCGCTGACAGGGTGAGCCCTGAAGCTTTCTTT. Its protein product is CATSADRVSPEAFF. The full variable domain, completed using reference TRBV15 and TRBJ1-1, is DAMVIQNPRYQVTQFGKPVTLSCSQTLNHNVMYWYQQKSSQAPKLLFHYYDKDFNNEADTPDNFQSRRPNTSFCFLDIRSPGLGDTAMYLCATSADRVSPEAFFGQGTRLTVV.

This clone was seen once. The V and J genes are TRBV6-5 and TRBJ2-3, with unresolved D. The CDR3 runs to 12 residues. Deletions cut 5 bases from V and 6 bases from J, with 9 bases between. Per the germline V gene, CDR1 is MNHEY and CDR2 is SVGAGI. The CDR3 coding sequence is TGTGCCAGCAGTCATAAGCTGGATACGCAGTATTTT. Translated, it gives CASSHKLDTQYF.

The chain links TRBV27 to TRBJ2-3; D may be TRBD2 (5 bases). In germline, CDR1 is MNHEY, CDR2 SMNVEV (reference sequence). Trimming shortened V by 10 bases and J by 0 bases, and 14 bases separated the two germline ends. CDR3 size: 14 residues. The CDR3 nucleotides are TGTGCCACCCGCCTGGACTGGAGCACAGATACGCAGTATTTT. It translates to CATRLDWSTDTQYF.

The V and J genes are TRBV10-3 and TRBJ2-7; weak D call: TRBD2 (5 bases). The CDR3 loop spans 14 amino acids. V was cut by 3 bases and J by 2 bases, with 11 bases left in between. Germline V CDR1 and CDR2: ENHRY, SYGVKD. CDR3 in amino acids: CAISDSTGAYEQYF. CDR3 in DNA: TGTGCCATCAGTGATTCAACCGGGGCCTACGAGCAGTACTTC.

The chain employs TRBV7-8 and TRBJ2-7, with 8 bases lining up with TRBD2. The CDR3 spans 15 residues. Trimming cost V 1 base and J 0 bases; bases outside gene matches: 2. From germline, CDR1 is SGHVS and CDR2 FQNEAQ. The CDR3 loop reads CASSLGGGSSYEQYF. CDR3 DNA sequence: TGTGCCAGCAGCTTAGGCGGGGGGAGCTCCTACGAGCAGTACTTC.

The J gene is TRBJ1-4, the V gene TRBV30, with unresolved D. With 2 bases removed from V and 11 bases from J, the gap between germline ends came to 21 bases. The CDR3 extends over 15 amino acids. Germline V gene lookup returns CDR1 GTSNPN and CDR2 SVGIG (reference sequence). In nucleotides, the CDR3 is TGTGCCTGGAGTCCGGCCCGGGCCGGAGGTGACAAACTGTTTTTT. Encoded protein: CAWSPARAGGDKLFF.

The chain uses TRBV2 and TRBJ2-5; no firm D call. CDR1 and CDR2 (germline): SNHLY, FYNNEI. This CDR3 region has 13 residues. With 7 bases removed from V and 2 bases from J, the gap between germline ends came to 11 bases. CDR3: CASMVITQETQYF. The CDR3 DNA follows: TGTGCCAGCATGGTGATCACTCAAGAGACCCAGTACTTC.

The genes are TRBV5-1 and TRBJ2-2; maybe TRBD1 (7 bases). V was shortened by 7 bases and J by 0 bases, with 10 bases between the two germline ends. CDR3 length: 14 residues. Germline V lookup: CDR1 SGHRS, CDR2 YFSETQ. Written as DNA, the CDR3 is TGCGCCAGCGGAGGGGGCTCGAACACCGGGGAGCTGTTTTTT. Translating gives CASGGGSNTGELFF.

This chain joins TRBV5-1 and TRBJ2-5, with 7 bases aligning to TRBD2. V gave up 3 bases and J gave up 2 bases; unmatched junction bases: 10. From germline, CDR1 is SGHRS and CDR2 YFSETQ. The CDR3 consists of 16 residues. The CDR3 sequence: CASSYQGSGPQETQYF. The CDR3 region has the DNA TGCGCCAGCAGCTATCAAGGTAGCGGGCCACAAGAGACCCAGTACTTC.

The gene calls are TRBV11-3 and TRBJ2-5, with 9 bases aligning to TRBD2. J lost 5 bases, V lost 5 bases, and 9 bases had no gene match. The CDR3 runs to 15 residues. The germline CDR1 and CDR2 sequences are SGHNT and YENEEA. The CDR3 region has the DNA TGTGCCAGCAGCCCTGTAGCGGGGGCCTGGGAGACCCAGTACTTC. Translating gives CASSPVAGAWETQYF.